The source of this T cell receptor beta chain is a study of spatial heterogeneity in lung cancer. Each CDR3 protein is one row after TCRdb ran MiXCR on the 5' RACE reads. This table has around 98,000 distinct CDR3 sequences, just under 20% appearing once. From germline, CDR1 is SNHLY and CDR2 FYNNEI. The CDR3 consists of 14 residues. Between the trimmed V and J ends, which lost 8 bases and 6 bases, there was a span of 16 bases. The time point is: blood at routine non-recurrence follow-up after resection. The material sequenced was PBMCs, taken at follow-up. This TCR derives from a male donor with early-stage non-small cell lung cancer. The chain combines TRBV2 with TRBJ1-4; D unclear. The DNA of the CDR3 is TGTGCCAGCGAAGAAGGTGGTAGTGATGAAAAACTGTTTTTT. This codes for CASEEGGSDEKLFF.